The TCR beta chain under discussion was sequenced for a study of blood T cell repertoires in COVID-19. Some clones are missing from TCRdb's copy, which holds only in-frame ones; the method was immunoSEQ multiplex PCR. The sample contains about 270,000 clones, more than 80% of which appear only once. The CDR3 has 14 amino acids. After removal of 4 bases from V and 2 bases from J, the junction contained 5 bases not matched to a gene. Germline V gene data show CDR1 as SGHNT and CDR2 as YYREEE (reference sequence). The TCR comes from a woman aged 18-35 years who had recovered from COVID-19. Sequenced sample: PBMCs or T cells enriched from blood (not recorded which). V and J are TRBV5-4 and TRBJ1-2, with TRBD1 matching over 7 bases. For the CDR3, the DNA is TGTGCCAGCAGCGCGCCGGGACAGAACTATGGCTACACCTTC. Residues: CASSAPGQNYGYTF. The full variable domain, in which reference TRBV5-4 and TRBJ1-2 provide the parts outside the CDR3, is ETGVTQSPTHLIKTRGQQVTLRCSSQSGHNTVSWYQQALGQGPQFIFQYYREEENGRGNFPPRFSGLQFPNYSSELNVNALELDDSALYLCASSAPGQNYGYTFGSGTRLTVV.